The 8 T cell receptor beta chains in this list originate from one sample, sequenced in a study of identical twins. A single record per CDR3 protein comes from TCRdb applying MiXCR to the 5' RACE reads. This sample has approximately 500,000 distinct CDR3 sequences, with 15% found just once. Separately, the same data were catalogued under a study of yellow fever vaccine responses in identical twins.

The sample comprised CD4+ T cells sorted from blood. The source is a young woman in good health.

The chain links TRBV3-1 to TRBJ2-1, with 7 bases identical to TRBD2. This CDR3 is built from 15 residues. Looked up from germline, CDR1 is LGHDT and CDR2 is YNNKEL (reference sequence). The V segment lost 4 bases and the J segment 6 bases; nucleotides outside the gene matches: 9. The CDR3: CASSRRAGEANEQFF. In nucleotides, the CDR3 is TGTGCCAGCAGCCGTCGTGCGGGAGAGGCCAATGAGCAGTTCTTC.

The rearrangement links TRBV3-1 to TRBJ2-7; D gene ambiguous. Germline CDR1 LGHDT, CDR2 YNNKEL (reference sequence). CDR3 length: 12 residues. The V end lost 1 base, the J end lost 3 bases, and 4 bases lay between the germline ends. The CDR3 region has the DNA TGTGCCAGCAGCCAAGCCTTCTACGAGCAGTACTTC. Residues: CASSQAFYEQYF.

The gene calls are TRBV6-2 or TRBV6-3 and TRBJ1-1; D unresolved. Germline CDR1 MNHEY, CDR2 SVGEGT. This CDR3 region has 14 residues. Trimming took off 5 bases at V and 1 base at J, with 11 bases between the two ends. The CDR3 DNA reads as TGTGCCAGCAGTACCCGCGGACCGAACACTGAAGCTTTCTTT. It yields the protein CASSTRGPNTEAFF.

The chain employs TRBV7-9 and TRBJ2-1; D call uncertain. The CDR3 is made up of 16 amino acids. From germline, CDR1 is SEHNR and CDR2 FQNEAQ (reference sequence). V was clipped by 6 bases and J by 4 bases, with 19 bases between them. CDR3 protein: CASSHQYRLIYNEQFF. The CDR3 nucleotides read TGTGCCAGCAGTCATCAATATAGATTAATTTACAATGAGCAGTTCTTC.

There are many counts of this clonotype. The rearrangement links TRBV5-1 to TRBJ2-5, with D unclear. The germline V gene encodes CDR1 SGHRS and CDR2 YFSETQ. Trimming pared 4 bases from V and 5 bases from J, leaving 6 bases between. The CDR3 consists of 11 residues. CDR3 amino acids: CASSLMETQYF. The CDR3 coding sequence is TGCGCCAGCAGCCTCATGGAGACCCAGTACTTC.

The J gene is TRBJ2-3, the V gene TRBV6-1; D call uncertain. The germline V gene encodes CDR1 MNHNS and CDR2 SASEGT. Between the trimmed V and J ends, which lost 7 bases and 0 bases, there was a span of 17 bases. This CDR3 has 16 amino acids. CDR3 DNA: TGTGCCAGCAATCCCCTTAGTTGGTCTAGCACAGATACGCAGTATTTT. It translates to CASNPLSWSSTDTQYF.

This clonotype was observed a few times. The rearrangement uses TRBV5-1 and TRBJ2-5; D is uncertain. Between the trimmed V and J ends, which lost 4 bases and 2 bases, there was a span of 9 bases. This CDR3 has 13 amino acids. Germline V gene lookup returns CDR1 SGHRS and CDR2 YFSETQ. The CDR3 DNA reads TGCGCCAGCAGCCCCGACGGGCAAGAGACCCAGTACTTC. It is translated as CASSPDGQETQYF.

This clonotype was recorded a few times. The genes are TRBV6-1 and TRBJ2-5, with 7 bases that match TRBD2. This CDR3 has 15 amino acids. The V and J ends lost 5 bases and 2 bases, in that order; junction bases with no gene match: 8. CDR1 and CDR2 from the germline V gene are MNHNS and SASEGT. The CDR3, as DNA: TGTGCCAGCAGTCCCGGGAGGCTAACTCAAGAGACCCAGTACTTC. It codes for CASSPGRLTQETQYF.